The 18 T cell receptor beta chains in this list originate from one sample, sequenced in a study of blood T cell repertoires in COVID-19. The data were produced by immunoSEQ multiplex PCR, yet TCRdb's version contains in-frame clones alone and is incomplete. The sample has 200,000 or so clones, about 87% seen once. Sequencing was carried out using PBMCs or T cells enriched from blood (not recorded which). The receptors derive from a woman in her forties with acute COVID-19.

CDR3 residues: CASRLGQQGGEQYV. As DNA, the CDR3 is TGTGCCAGCCGACTTGGACAACAGGGGGGCGAGCAGTACGTC. This rearrangement joins TRBV6-5 to TRBJ2-7; 8 bases align to TRBD1. There are 14 residues in the CDR3. V lost 8 bases, J lost 6 bases, and 12 bases stayed unmatched. Germline CDR1 and CDR2: MNHEY and SVGAGI.

This clone occurred a few times. The chain links TRBV7-9 to TRBJ1-1, with TRBD1 as a possible D gene (5 bases). The V and J ends lost 3 bases and 4 bases respectively, with 21 bases between them. CDR1 and CDR2 (germline): SEHNR, FQNEAQ (reference sequence). The CDR3 runs 17 residues. CDR3 residues: CASSFWNTRGLGTEAFF. The CDR3 DNA sequence: TGTGCCAGCAGCTTTTGGAACACTCGGGGGTTGGGCACTGAAGCTTTCTTT.

This clone has ten or more counts. The genes are TRBV7-2 and TRBJ2-2, with 14 bases matching TRBD2. The CDR3 runs 16 residues. V was pared by 5 bases and J by 4 bases, with 3 bases of the junction left unmatched. CDR1 and CDR2 from the germline V gene are SGHTA and FQGNSA. CDR3 nucleotides: TGTGCCAGCAGCGGGGGACTAGCGGGAGTCACCGGGGAGCTGTTTTTT. It specifies CASSGGLAGVTGELFF.

This clone was found many times. V is TRBV2 and J is TRBJ1-6, with unresolved D. The CDR3 is made up of 11 amino acids. Trimming pared 3 bases from V and 14 bases from J, leaving 8 bases between. CDR1 SNHLY and CDR2 FYNNEI come from the germline V gene. This CDR3 reads CASSESRALHF. The CDR3 region has the DNA TGTGCCAGCAGTGAGAGCCGGGCCCTCCACTTT.

This chain uses TRBV7-2 with TRBJ1-1; D gene uncertain. Germline lookup yields CDR1 SGHTA and CDR2 FQGNSA. The CDR3 is 15 amino acids. Trimming stripped 3 bases from V and 2 bases from J, with 13 bases between. The CDR3 DNA is TGTGCCAGCAGCTTGGCGGTCGGGTCTAACACTGAAGCTTTCTTT. Protein sequence: CASSLAVGSNTEAFF.

The rearrangement joins TRBV5-1 to TRBJ1-1; a weak D match, TRBD1 (6 bases). CDR3 length: 14 residues. Trimming pared 0 bases from V and 7 bases from J, leaving 13 bases between. From germline, CDR1 is SGHRS and CDR2 YFSETQ. CDR3 DNA sequence: TGCGCCAGCAGCTTGGGTTTGGGGGCGATTGAAGCTTTCTTT. Translated, it gives CASSLGLGAIEAFF.

Points on this clone: Other DNA sequences in this sample translate to the same CDR3. V gene TRBV7-2 combines with J gene TRBJ2-1, with 9 nucleotides matching TRBD2. The CDR3 consists of 14 residues. Germline V gene lookup returns CDR1 SGHTA and CDR2 FQGNSA. V gave up 5 bases and J gave up 5 bases; unmatched junction bases: 4. CDR3 region: CASSLRLADNEQFF. For the CDR3, the DNA is TGTGCCAGCAGCCTCCGACTAGCGGACAATGAGCAGTTCTTC.

The chain joins TRBV6-5 to TRBJ2-1; TRBD1 aligns across 11 bases. CDR1 is MNHEY and CDR2 is SVGAGI in the germline V gene. This CDR3 is built from 13 residues. With 6 bases clipped from V and 7 bases from J, the junction kept 2 bases outside the gene matches. The CDR3 region is CASRGTGGNEQFF. The CDR3 DNA follows: TGTGCCAGCAGAGGGACAGGGGGAAATGAGCAGTTCTTC.

The rearrangement links TRBV4-3 to TRBJ1-2, with 9 bases that match TRBD1. V was clipped by 4 bases and J by 4 bases; unmatched bases: 4. Looked up from germline, CDR1 is LGHNA and CDR2 is YSLEER. The CDR3 has 14 residues. CDR3 sequence: CASSPTGGFYGYTF. CDR3 DNA sequence: TGCGCCAGCAGCCCAACAGGGGGCTTCTATGGCTACACCTTC.

The V and J genes are TRBV5-6 and TRBJ2-7; D is ambiguous. Trimming pared 0 bases from V and 0 bases from J, leaving 4 bases between. This CDR3 has 13 amino acids. The germline CDR1 and CDR2 sequences are SGHDT and YYEEEE. The DNA for the CDR3 is TGTGCCAGCAGCTTGGGCAGCTCCTACGAGCAGTACTTC. Amino acids: CASSLGSSYEQYF.

The chain combines TRBV7-2 with TRBJ1-2; D gene ambiguous. The V end was cut by 5 bases, the J end by 2 bases, with 12 bases between. Germline V lookup: CDR1 SGHTA, CDR2 FQGNSA. The length of the CDR3 is 14 residues. The CDR3 sequence: CASSPVGGNYGYTF. In nucleotides, the CDR3 is TGTGCCAGCAGCCCAGTGGGAGGGAACTATGGCTACACCTTC.

J is TRBJ1-5 and V is TRBV12-3 or TRBV12-4; D is uncertain. Trimming took off 6 bases at V and 3 bases at J, with 9 bases between the two ends. The CDR3 is made up of 13 amino acids. This CDR3 reads CASSREDNQPQHF. Written as DNA, the CDR3 is TGTGCCAGCAGCCGCGAGGACAATCAGCCCCAGCATTTT.

V gene TRBV7-2 combines with J gene TRBJ2-1; D unclear. The germline V gene has CDR1 SGHTA and CDR2 FQGNSA. This CDR3 has 15 amino acids. The germline V and J ends were trimmed by 5 bases and 5 bases, with 16 bases remaining between them. CDR3 DNA: TGTGCCAGCAGCCTAAGACTCTTTACGAACAATGAGCAGTTCTTC. Protein product: CASSLRLFTNNEQFF.

This rearrangement joins TRBV5-1 to TRBJ2-5; the match to TRBD2 covers 10 bases. The ends lost 0 bases at V and 2 bases at J; junction bases unmatched: 4. CDR1 is SGHRS, CDR2 YFSETQ, per germline. The CDR3 loop spans 16 amino acids. DNA of the CDR3: TGCGCCAGCAGCTTGGTCCCGACTAGCGGGCAAGAGACCCAGTACTTC. Translation gives CASSLVPTSGQETQYF.

The chain uses TRBV12-3 or TRBV12-4 and TRBJ2-7; a possible D gene is TRBD2 (5 bases). This CDR3 is 12 amino acids long. CDR3 nucleotide sequence: TGTGCCAGCAGTTTAGGTCGGGGAGTACTTCACGTC. This codes for CASSLGRGVLHV.

The chain combines TRBV5-1 with TRBJ2-1, with a weak D call TRBD2 (7 bases). Looked up from germline, CDR1 is SGHRS and CDR2 is YFSETQ. The length of the CDR3 is 16 residues. V lost 4 bases and J 5 bases, leaving 19 bases between the germline ends. The CDR3 here is CASSQQGASGNNEQFF. The CDR3 DNA sequence: TGCGCCAGCAGCCAACAGGGTGCTAGCGGTAACAATGAGCAGTTCTTC.

The chain uses TRBV30 and TRBJ1-6; TRBD1 aligns across 7 bases. With V trimmed by 5 bases and J by 6 bases, 10 bases remained unmatched. The germline CDR1 and CDR2 sequences are GTSNPN and SVGIG (reference sequence). The CDR3 has 15 amino acids. CDR3: CAWSSLGTVNSPLHF. The CDR3 DNA follows: TGTGCCTGGTCTTCCCTAGGGACAGTTAATTCACCCCTCCACTTT.

This rearrangement joins TRBV11-3 to TRBJ1-1; TRBD1 is a possible D gene (5 bases). Deletions cut 0 bases from V and 3 bases from J, with 14 bases between. The CDR3 totals 16 residues. Germline V gene data show CDR1 as SGHNT and CDR2 as YENEEA. CDR3 region: CASSLDGGAVDTEAFF. CDR3 bases: TGTGCCAGCAGCTTAGATGGTGGGGCTGTGGACACTGAAGCTTTCTTT.